Reported below is one T cell receptor beta chain. The record originates from a study of blood T cell repertoires in COVID-19. Study-wide background: Researchers got acute and convalescent COVID-19 samples from the United States, Italy and Spain. The cDNA or gDNA used as material had been derived from T cells, B-cell-depleted T cells, or PBMCs.

The data were produced by immunoSEQ multiplex PCR, yet TCRdb's version contains in-frame clones alone and is incomplete. The table includes roughly 180,000 clones, approximately 86% detected once. The TCR comes from a man aged 55 to 70 who had recovered from COVID-19. Sequenced material: peripheral blood.

DNA of the CDR3: TGTGCCATAAGACAGGGAAACTACGAGCAGTACTTC. This codes for CAIRQGNYEQYF. The chain couples TRBV10-3 to TRBJ2-7; 7 bases match TRBD1. V was pared by 9 bases and J by 3 bases, with 5 bases of the junction left unmatched. CDR1 is ENHRY and CDR2 is SYGVKD in the germline V gene. The CDR3 contains 12 residues.